Described below is a single T cell receptor beta chain sequence and its context. Its specificity is unknown. These data belong to a study of siplizumab effects on memory and regulatory T cells. Study-wide findings and caveats: Roughly 80-95% of dividing CD4+ or CD8+ clones were without an attributable naive or memory phenotype. Memory cells seemed less diverse than naive T cells, which seemed major alloresponse contributors.

The repertoire was sequenced with immunoSEQ multiplex PCR; TCRdb's copy has only in-frame clones and lacks some. The sample carries approximately 110,000 clones, under 95% recorded once. Trimming removed 7 bases at V and 0 bases at J, with 16 bases between. Germline values: CDR1 GTSNPN, CDR2 SVGIG (reference sequence). CDR3 length: 15 residues. The rearrangement joins TRBV30 to TRBJ2-1; TRBD2 is a possible D gene (6 bases). The sequence was obtained from a human donor in good health. The specimen sequenced was CD4+ T cells sorted from blood. The CDR3 nucleotides read TGTGCCTACGAAAGAGACGGGGGCTCCTACAATGAGCAGTTCTTC. Translated: CAYERDGGSYNEQFF. The whole variable domain, remainder taken from reference TRBV30 and TRBJ2-1, is SQTIHQWPATLVQPVGSPLSLECTVEGTSNPNLYWYRQAAGRGLQLLFYSVGIGQISSEVPQNLSASRPQDRQFILSSKKLLLSDSGFYLCAYERDGGSYNEQFFGPGTRLTVL.